This TCR beta chain is from a study of response to subunit inactivated influenza vaccine. Points from the study as a whole: Few additional T cells are recruited per seasonal influenza vaccination, authors suggested.

This clonotype was picked up a small number of times. Its specificity is unknown. TCRdb re-called the RT-PCR reads with MiXCR, one entry per CDR3 protein. The table has almost 600,000 distinct CDR3 sequences, 14% seen once. CDR1 and CDR2 from the germline V gene are SGHVS and FQNEAQ. Trimming cost V 0 bases and J 5 bases; bases outside gene matches: 21. This CDR3 has 20 residues. The material was PBMCs from blood, obtained less than 13 days after vaccination. This clonotype originated in a man aged 45-65 years who received an inactivated influenza vaccine. V gene TRBV7-8 combines with J gene TRBJ2-7; 8 bases align to TRBD1. The CDR3 loop is CASSLARPGSDREYGDEQYF. Here the CDR3 DNA reads TGTGCCAGCAGCTTAGCCCGGCCCGGCTCGGACAGGGAGTACGGGGACGAGCAGTACTTC. The full variable domain, rest sourced from reference TRBV7-8 and TRBJ2-7, is GAGVSQSPRYKVAKRGQDVALRCDPISGHVSLFWYQQALGQGPEFLTYFQNEAQLDKSGLPSDRFFAERPEGSVSTLKIQRTQQEDSAVYLCASSLARPGSDREYGDEQYFGPGTRLTVT.